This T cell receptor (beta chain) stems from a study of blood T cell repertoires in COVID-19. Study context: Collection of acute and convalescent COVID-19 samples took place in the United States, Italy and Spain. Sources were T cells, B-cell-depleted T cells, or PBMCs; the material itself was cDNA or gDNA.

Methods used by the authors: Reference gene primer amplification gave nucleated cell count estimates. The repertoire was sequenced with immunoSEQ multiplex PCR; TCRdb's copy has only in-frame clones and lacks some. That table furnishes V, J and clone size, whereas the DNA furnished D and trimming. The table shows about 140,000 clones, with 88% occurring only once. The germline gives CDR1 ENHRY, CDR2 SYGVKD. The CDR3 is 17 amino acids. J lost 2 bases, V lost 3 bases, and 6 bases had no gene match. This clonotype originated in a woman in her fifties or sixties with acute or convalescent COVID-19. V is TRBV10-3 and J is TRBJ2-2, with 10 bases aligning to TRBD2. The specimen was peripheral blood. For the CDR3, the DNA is TGTGCCATCAGTGAAGGGGGACTAGCGCTAAACACCGGGGAGCTGTTTTTT. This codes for CAISEGGLALNTGELFF.